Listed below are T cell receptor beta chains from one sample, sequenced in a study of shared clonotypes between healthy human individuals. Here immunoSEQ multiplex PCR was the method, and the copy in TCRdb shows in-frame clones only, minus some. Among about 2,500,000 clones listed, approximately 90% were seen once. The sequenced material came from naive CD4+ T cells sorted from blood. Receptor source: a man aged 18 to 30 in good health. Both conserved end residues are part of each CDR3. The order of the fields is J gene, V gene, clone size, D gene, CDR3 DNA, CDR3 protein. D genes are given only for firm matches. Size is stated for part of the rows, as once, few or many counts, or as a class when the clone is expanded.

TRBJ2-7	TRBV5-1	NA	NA	TGCGCCAGCAGCTCGGGGCCATCCTACGAGCAGTACTTC	CASSSGPSYEQYF
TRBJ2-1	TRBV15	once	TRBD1	TGTGCCACCAGCATAGACAGGGCCCTCTACAATGAGCAGTTCTTC	CATSIDRALYNEQFF
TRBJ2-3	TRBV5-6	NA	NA	TGTGCCAGCAGCTTGGTGTCTAGCGTACCCATCGGTACGCAGTATTTT	CASSLVSSVPIGTQYF
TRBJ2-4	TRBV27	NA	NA	TGTGCCAGCAGTCTTTTGGGGGTAGGAACCAAAAACATTCAGTACTTC	CASSLLGVGTKNIQYF
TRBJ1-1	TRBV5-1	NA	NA	TGCGCCAGCAGCTTGGCGGATGTGGGGACTGAAGCTTTCTTT	CASSLADVGTEAFF
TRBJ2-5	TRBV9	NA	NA	TGTGCCAGCAGCGTAGGGGGGAGCCAAGAGACCCAGTACTTC	CASSVGGSQETQYF
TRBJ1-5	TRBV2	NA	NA	TGTGCCAGCAGGGGCTCCTCATACAATCAGCCCCAGCATTTT	CASRGSSYNQPQHF
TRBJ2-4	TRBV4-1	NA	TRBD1	TGCGCCAGCAGCCAAGACCCCGGGGACAGGCCCAACATTCAGTACTTC	CASSQDPGDRPNIQYF
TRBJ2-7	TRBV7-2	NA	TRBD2	TGTGCCAGCAGCCCTAGCCGGGGGACTACCCACGAGCAGTACTTC	CASSPSRGTTHEQYF
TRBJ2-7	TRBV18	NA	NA	TGTGCCAGCTCACGGGGAACAGTCAGGGAGGCCTACGAGCAGTACTTC	CASSRGTVREAYEQYF
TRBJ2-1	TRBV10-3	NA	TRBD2	TGTGCCATCAGTGGCGGGACTAGCGGGTACAATGAGCAGTTCTTC	CAISGGTSGYNEQFF
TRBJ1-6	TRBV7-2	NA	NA	TGTGCCAGCAGCTTAGCATCGAGCTCCTATAATTCACCCCTCCACTTT	CASSLASSSYNSPLHF
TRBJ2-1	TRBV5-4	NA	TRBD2	TGTGCCAGCACCCCGTCAACTAGCGGGAGATTCAATGAGCAGTTCTTC	CASTPSTSGRFNEQFF
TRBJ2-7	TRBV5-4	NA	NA	TGTGCCAGCAGCTCCCTGGACGGACTCCTATCCTACGAGCAGTACTTC	CASSSLDGLLSYEQYF
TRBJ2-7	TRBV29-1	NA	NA	TGCAGCGTTGGGTCGACTAGGTACGAGCAGTACTTC	CSVGSTRYEQYF
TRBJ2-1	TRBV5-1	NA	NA	TGCGCCAGCAGCTCGCTCTCTAGCGATGAGCAGTTCTTC	CASSSLSSDEQFF
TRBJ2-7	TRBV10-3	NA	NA	TGTGCCATCAGTGAATCGGCAGGGGTTCGCTACGAGCAGTACTTC	CAISESAGVRYEQYF
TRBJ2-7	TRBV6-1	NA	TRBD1	TGTGCCAGCAGATCGACAGGGAACTACGAGCAGTACTTC	CASRSTGNYEQYF
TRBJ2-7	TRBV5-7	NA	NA	TGTGCCAGCAGCCCGAAGGTGGGCCGTCACTACGAGCAGTACTTC	CASSPKVGRHYEQYF
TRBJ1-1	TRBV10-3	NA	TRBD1	TGTGCCATCAGTACTGGTCAGGGGGGTGGGACTGAAGCTTTCTTT	CAISTGQGGGTEAFF
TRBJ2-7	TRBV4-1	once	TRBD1	TGCGCCAGCAGCCAACTCAGGAACCCAGGGGGTGGCGAGCAGTACTTC	CASSQLRNPGGGEQYF
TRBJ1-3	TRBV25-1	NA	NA	TGTGCCAGCAGCACCATCGGGGGGAGAGGTAGAAACACCATATATTTT	CASSTIGGRGRNTIYF
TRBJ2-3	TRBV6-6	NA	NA	TGTGCCAGCGGGACGGGCTCCACAGATACGCAGTATTTT	CASGTGSTDTQYF
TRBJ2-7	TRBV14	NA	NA	TGTGCCAGCAGCCAACAGGGAAAGGGGGACTCCTACGAGCAGTACTTC	CASSQQGKGDSYEQYF
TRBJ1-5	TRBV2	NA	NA	TGTGCCAGCAGTGAAAGAGAGACCAGGCCCCAGCATTTT	CASSERETRPQHF
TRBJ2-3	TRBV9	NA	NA	TGTGCCAGCAGCGTAGGAGTGGGGGGACACACAGATACGCAGTATTTT	CASSVGVGGHTDTQYF
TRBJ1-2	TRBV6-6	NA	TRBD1	TGTGCCAGCAGTTACTCGGGGACAGGGGCTAACTATGGCTACACCTTC	CASSYSGTGANYGYTF
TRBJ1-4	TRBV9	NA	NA	TGTGCCAGCAGCGGAAAGGGGGGGAGTGAAAAACTGTTTTTT	CASSGKGGSEKLFF
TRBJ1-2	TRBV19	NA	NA	TGTGCCACCCAACGGGGGGGCCTTTTTAACTATGGCTACACCTTC	CATQRGGLFNYGYTF
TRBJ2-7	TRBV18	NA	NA	TGTGCCAGCTCACCGGCCAGTTACGAGCAGTACTTC	CASSPASYEQYF
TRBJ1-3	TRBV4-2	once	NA	TGTGCCAGCAGCCAAGATGGGCAGTACTCTGGAAACACCATATATTTT	CASSQDGQYSGNTIYF
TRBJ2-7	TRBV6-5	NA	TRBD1	TGTGCCAGCAGCCGGGACAGCCCATACGAGCAGTACTTC	CASSRDSPYEQYF
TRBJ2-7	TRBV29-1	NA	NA	TGCAGCGCAAGACTAGATCCTCCCTACGAGCAGTACTTC	CSARLDPPYEQYF
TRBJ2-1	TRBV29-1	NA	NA	TGCAGCGTTGAAGGGGGGTCCAATGAGCAGTTCTTC	CSVEGGSNEQFF
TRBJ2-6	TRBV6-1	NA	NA	TGTGCCAGCACTTTTTCTGGGGCCAACGTCCTGACTTTC	CASTFSGANVLTF